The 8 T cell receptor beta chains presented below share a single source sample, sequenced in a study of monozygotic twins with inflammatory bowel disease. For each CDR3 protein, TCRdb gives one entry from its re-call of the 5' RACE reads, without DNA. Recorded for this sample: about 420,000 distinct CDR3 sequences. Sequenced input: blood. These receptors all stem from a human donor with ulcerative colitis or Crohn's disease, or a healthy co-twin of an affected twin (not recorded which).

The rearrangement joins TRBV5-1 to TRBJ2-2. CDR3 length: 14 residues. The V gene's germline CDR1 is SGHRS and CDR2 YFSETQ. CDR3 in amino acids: CASSLAESGGELFF.

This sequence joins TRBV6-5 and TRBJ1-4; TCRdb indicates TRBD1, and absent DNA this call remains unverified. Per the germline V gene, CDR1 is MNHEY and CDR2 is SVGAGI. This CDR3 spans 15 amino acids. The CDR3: CASSSLSGGNEKLFF.

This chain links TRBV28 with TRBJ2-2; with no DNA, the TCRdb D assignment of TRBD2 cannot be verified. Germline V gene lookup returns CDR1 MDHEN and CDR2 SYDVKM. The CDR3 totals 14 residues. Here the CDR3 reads CASSATSKVGELFF.

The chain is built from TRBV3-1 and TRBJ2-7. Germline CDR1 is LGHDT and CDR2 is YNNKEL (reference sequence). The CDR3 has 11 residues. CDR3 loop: CASSQDHEQYF.

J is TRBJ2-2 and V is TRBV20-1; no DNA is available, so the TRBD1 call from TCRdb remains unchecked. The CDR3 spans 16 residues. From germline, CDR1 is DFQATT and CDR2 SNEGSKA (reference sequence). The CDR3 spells CSARKSAQPLIGELFF.

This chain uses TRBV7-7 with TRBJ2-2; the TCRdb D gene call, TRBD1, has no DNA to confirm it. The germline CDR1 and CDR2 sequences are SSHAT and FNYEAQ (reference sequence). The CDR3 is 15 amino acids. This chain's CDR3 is CASSLTAGEIGELFF.

This CDR3 reads CATSEPGPHNEQFF. J is TRBJ2-1 and V is TRBV24-1; TCRdb's D call of TRBD1 is untestable without DNA. CDR3 size: 14 residues. In germline, CDR1 is KGHDR, CDR2 SFDVKD.

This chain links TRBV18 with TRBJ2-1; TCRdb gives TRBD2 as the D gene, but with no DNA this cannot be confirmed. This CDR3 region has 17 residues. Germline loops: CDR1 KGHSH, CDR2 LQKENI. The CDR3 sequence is CASSQRTSGRGYNEQFF.